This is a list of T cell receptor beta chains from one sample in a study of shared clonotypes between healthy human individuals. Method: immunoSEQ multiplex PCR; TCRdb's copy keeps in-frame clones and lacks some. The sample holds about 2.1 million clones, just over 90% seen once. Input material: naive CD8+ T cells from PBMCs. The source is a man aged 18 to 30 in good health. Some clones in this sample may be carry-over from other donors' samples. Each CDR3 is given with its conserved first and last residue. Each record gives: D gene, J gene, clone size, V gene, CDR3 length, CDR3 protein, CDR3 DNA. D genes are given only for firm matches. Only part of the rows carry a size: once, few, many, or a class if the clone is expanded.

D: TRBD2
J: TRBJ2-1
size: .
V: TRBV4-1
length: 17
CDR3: CASSQGSSGREGGEQFF
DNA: TGCGCCAGCAGCCAAGGATCCAGCGGGAGGGAAGGTGGGGAGCAGTTCTTC

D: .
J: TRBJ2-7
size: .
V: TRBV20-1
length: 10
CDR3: CSAKHYEQYF
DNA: TGCAGTGCCAAACACTACGAGCAGTACTTC

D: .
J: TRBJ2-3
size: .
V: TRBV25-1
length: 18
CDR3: CASSDTSPPLGPADTQYF
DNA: TGTGCCAGCAGTGACACCTCTCCACCCCTAGGGCCGGCAGATACGCAGTATTTT

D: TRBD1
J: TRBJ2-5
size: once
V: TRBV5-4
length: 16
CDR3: CASSLAPGGEGETQYF
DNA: TGTGCCAGCAGCTTGGCCCCAGGGGGCGAGGGGGAGACCCAGTACTTC

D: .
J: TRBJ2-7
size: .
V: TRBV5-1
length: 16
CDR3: CASSLDTAGESYEQYF
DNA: TGCGCCAGCAGCTTGGATACGGCAGGGGAGTCCTACGAGCAGTACTTC

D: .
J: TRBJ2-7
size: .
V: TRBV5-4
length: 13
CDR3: CASSYVSSYEQYF
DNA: TGTGCCAGCAGCTACGTAAGCTCCTACGAGCAGTACTTC

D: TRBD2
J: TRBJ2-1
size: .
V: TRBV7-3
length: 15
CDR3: CASSDSGSPGNEQFF
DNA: TGTGCCAGCAGCGATAGCGGGAGCCCCGGCAATGAGCAGTTCTTC

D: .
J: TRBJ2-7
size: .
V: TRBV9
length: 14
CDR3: CASSVEGSKYEQYF
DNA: TGTGCCAGCAGCGTAGAGGGATCGAAATACGAGCAGTACTTC

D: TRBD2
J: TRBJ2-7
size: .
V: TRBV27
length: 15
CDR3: CASSPRTSGLNEQYF
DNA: TGTGCCAGCAGCCCACGGACTAGCGGGCTCAACGAGCAGTACTTC

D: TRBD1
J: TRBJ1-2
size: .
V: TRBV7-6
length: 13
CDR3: CASSPGQGYGYTF
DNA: TGTGCCAGCTCCCCGGGACAGGGATATGGCTACACCTTC

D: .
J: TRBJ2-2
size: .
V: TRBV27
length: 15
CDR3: CASSFVQVGTGELFF
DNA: TGTGCCAGCAGTTTCGTACAGGTTGGGACCGGGGAGCTGTTTTTT

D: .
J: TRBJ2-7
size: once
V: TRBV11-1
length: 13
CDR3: CASSSPPSYEQYF
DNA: TGTGCCAGCAGCTCTCCCCCATCCTACGAGCAGTACTTC

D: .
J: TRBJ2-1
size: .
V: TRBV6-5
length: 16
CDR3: CASSYSPRGARNEQFF
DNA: TGTGCCAGCAGTTACTCGCCCCGGGGTGCTAGGAATGAGCAGTTCTTC

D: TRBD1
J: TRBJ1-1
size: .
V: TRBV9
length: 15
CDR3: CASSPWTGMNTEAFF
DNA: TGTGCCAGCAGCCCTTGGACAGGGATGAACACTGAAGCTTTCTTT

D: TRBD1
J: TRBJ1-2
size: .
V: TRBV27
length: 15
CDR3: CASSKRGQAADGYTF
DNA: TGTGCCAGCAGTAAACGAGGACAGGCGGCAGATGGCTACACCTTC

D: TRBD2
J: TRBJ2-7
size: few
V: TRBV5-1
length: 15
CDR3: CASSLSAGGPNEQYF
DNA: TGCGCCAGCAGCTTGTCGGCGGGAGGGCCAAACGAGCAGTACTTC

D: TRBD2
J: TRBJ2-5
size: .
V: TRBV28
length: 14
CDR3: CASSLLMGGETQYF
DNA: TGTGCCAGCAGTTTATTAATGGGGGGGGAGACCCAGTACTTC

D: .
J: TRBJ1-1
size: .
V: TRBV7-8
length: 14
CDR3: CASSLRSVNTEAFF
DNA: TGTGCCAGCAGCCTTCGTAGTGTGAACACTGAAGCTTTCTTT

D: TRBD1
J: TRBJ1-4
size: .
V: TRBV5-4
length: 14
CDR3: CASSRDRADEKLFF
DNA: TGTGCCAGCAGCCGGGACAGGGCTGATGAAAAACTGTTTTTT

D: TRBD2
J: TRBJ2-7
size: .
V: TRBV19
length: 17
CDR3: CASSTRGLAGPPYEQYF
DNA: TGTGCCAGTAGTACTCGTGGACTAGCGGGGCCCCCCTACGAGCAGTACTTC

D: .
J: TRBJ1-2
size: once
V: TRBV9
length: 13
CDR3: CASSNTGFYGYTF
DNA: TGTGCCAGCAGCAACACAGGGTTCTATGGCTACACCTTC

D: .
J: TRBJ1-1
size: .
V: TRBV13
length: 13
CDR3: CASSLEGAVGAFF
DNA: TGTGCCAGCAGCTTAGAAGGGGCCGTTGGAGCTTTCTTT

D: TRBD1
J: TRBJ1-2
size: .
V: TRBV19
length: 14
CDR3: CASSYRGQVIGYTF
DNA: TGTGCCAGTAGTTACCGCGGACAGGTTATTGGCTACACCTTC

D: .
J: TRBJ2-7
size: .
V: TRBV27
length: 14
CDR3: CASSTSRDSYEQYF
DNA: TGTGCCAGCAGCACCAGTCGGGACTCCTACGAGCAGTACTTC

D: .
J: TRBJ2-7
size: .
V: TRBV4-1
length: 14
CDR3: CASSPGVTSYEQYF
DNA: TGCGCCAGCAGCCCAGGGGTTACCTCCTACGAGCAGTACTTC

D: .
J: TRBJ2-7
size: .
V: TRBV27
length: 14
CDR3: CASSLWPVGYEQYF
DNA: TGTGCCAGCAGTTTATGGCCGGTGGGTTACGAGCAGTACTTC

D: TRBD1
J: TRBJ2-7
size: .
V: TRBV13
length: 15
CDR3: CASSEAGTGTYEQYF
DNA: TGTGCCAGCAGCGAAGCCGGGACAGGGACCTACGAGCAGTACTTC

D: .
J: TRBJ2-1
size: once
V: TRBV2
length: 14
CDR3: CASSVGGSYNEQFF
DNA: TGTGCCAGCAGTGTCGGAGGGTCCTACAATGAGCAGTTCTTC

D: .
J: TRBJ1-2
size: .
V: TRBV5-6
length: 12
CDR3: CASSPADYGYTF
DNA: TGTGCCAGCAGTCCCGCAGACTATGGCTACACCTTC

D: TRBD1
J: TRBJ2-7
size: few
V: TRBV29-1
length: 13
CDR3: CSVLSGTDYEQYF
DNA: TGCAGCGTTTTATCCGGGACAGACTACGAGCAGTACTTC

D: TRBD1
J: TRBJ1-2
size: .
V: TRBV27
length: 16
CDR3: CASSRYWTGELDGYTF
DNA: TGTGCCAGCAGTCGATACTGGACAGGGGAGCTGGATGGCTACACCTTC

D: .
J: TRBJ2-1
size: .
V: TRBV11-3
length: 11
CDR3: CATQGEGEQFF
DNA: TGTGCCACCCAGGGCGAGGGTGAGCAGTTCTTC

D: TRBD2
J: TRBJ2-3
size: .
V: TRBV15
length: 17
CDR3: CATSRHTRLAATDTQYF
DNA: TGTGCCACCAGCAGACACACTAGACTAGCGGCCACAGATACGCAGTATTTT

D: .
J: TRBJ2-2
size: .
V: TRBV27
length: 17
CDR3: CASSLSPRPANTGELFF
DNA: TGTGCCAGCAGTTTATCACCTCGTCCCGCGAACACCGGGGAGCTGTTTTTT

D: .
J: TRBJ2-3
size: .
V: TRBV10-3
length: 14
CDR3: CAISQLGSTDTQYF
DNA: TGTGCCATCAGCCAACTAGGGAGCACAGATACGCAGTATTTT

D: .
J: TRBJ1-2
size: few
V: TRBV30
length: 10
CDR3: CAWKTVGYTF
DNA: TGTGCCTGGAAGACCGTAGGCTACACCTTC

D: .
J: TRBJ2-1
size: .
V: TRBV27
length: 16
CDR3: CASSPIVITAHNEQFF
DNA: TGTGCCAGCAGTCCTATAGTCATCACGGCCCACAATGAGCAGTTCTTC

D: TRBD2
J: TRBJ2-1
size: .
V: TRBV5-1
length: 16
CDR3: CASSPGLAGVGNEQFF
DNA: TGCGCCAGCAGCCCGGGACTAGCGGGAGTTGGTAATGAGCAGTTCTTC

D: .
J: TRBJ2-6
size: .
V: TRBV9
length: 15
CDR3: CASSVTAAGANVLTF
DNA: TGTGCCAGCAGCGTGACCGCTGCTGGGGCCAACGTCCTGACTTTC

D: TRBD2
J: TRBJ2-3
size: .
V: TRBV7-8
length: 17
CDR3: CASSLAGTSVLTDTQYF
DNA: TGTGCCAGCAGCTTAGCGGGGACTAGCGTATTAACAGATACGCAGTATTTT

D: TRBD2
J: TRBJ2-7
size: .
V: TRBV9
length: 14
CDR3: CASSPVERGYEQYF
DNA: TGTGCCAGCAGCCCTGTAGAGCGGGGTTACGAGCAGTACTTC

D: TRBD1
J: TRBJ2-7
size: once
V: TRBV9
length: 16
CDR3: CASSVETGTATYEQYF
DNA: TGTGCCAGCAGCGTAGAAACCGGGACAGCAACCTACGAGCAGTACTTC

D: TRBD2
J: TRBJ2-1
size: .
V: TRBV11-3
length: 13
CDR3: CASSLAAGNEQFF
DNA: TGTGCCAGCAGCTTAGCAGCGGGGAATGAGCAGTTCTTC

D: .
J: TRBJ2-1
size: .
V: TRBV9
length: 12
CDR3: CASSVVRDEQFF
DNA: TGTGCCAGCAGCGTAGTGCGGGATGAGCAGTTCTTC

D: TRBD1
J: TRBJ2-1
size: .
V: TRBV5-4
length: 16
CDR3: CASSQDRTFLYNEQFF
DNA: TGTGCCAGCAGCCAGGACAGGACCTTCTTGTACAATGAGCAGTTCTTC

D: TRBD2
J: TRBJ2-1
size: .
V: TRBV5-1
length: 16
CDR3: CASSPGLAGIYNEQFF
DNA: TGCGCCAGCAGCCCGGGACTAGCGGGGATATACAATGAGCAGTTCTTC

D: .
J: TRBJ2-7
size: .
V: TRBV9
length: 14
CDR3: CASSDSDGAYEQYF
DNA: TGTGCCAGCAGCGATTCGGACGGAGCCTACGAGCAGTACTTC

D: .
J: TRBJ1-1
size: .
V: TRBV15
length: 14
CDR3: CATSPGTDGVEAFF
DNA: TGTGCCACCAGCCCTGGAACAGATGGAGTTGAAGCTTTCTTT

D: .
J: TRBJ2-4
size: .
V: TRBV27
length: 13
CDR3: CASSPTRGDIQYF
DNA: TGTGCCAGCAGCCCCACCAGGGGAGACATTCAGTACTTC

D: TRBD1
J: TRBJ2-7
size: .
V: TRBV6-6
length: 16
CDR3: CASRPRTGPLIYEQYF
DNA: TGTGCCAGCAGACCTCGGACAGGGCCCCTCATTTACGAGCAGTACTTC

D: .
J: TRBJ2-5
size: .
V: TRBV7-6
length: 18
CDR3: CASSPITRRREDAETQYF
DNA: TGTGCCAGCAGCCCAATAACCCGGCGGCGCGAGGATGCAGAGACCCAGTACTTC

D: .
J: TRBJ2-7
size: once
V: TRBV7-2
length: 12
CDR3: CASSLDVYEQYF
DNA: TGTGCCAGCAGCTTAGATGTCTACGAGCAGTACTTC

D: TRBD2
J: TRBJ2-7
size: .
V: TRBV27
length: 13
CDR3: CATRERGSYEQYF
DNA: TGTGCCACCCGGGAGCGGGGGAGCTACGAGCAGTACTTC

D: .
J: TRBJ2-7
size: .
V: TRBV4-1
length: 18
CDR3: CASSHSFDSLSLTYEQYF
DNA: TGCGCCAGCAGCCACTCCTTCGACTCTTTATCCCTTACCTACGAGCAGTACTTC

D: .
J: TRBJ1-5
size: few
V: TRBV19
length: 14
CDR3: CASSVRDSGQPQHF
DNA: TGTGCCAGTAGTGTCAGGGACTCAGGGCAGCCCCAGCATTTT

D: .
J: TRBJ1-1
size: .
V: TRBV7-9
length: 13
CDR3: CASSLVANTEAFF
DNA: TGTGCCAGCAGCTTAGTGGCAAACACTGAAGCTTTCTTT

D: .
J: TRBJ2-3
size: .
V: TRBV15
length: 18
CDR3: CATSRRPVLRDGTDTQYF
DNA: TGTGCCACCAGCAGACGGCCCGTCTTGCGGGATGGCACAGATACGCAGTATTTT

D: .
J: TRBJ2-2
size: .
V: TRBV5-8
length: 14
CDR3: CASSLAVPTGELFF
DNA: TGTGCCAGCAGCTTGGCTGTCCCGACCGGGGAGCTGTTTTTT

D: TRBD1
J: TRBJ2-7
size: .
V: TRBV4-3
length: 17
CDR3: CASSQEIGTVVSYEQYF
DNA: TGCGCCAGCAGCCAAGAAATCGGGACAGTTGTATCCTACGAGCAGTACTTC

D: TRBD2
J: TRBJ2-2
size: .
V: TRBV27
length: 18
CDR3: CASSLPGLADLNTGELFF
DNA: TGTGCCAGCAGTTTACCGGGACTAGCGGACTTGAACACCGGGGAGCTGTTTTTT